This T cell receptor (beta chain) was obtained from a study of T cells in Graves' hyperthyroidism and ophthalmopathy. Many counts were recorded for this clonotype. CDR1 and CDR2 (germline): MDHEN, SYDVKM. Trimming pared 2 bases from V and 3 bases from J, leaving 4 bases between. This CDR3 region has 12 residues. There were TCR beta CDR3 regions amplified from RNA transcripts. First-round RT-PCR of the TCR CDR3 relied on the HTBI primer set. TCRdb re-called the multiplex PCR reads with MiXCR, one entry per CDR3 protein. Of 300,000 to 350,000 distinct CDR3 sequences listed, around a sixth are singletons.

The sequenced material came from blood. This sequence was found in a woman aged 45-65 years with Graves' hyperthyroidism. The gene calls are TRBV28 and TRBJ1-2, with D unclear. CDR3 region: CASSLGDYGYTF. CDR3 bases: TGTGCCAGCAGTTTAGGAGACTATGGCTACACCTTC.